Presented here are 16 T cell receptor beta chains from one specimen sequenced in a study of early stage breast cancer tumors. Assay: immunoSEQ multiplex PCR; the TCRdb copy retains only in-frame clones and omits some. The sample includes several thousand clones, approximately 60% seen only once; the top ten take 5.5% to 8%. Sequencing was done on a sample of breast tumor tissue. These receptors originate from a person between 65 and 79 years old with breast cancer.

This chain connects TRBV5-1 to TRBJ1-2; perhaps TRBD1 as D (5 bases). Per germline, CDR1 SGHRS and CDR2 YFSETQ. This CDR3 comprises 14 residues. Trimming removed 0 bases at V and 7 bases at J, with 13 bases between. CDR3 protein: CASSLGQPQGGYTF. CDR3 sequence (DNA): TGCGCCAGCAGCTTGGGGCAGCCTCAGGGTGGCTACACCTTC.

This clone has just a few counts. The chain carries TRBV7-8 and TRBJ2-3, with 10 bases fitting TRBD1. The CDR3 has 15 amino acids. From germline, CDR1 is SGHVS and CDR2 FQNEAQ. The J segment lost 2 bases and the V segment lost 6 bases, leaving 5 bases of the junction unmatched. In DNA, the CDR3 is TGTGCCAGCAGAGGGGGACAGGGGCACACAGATACGCAGTATTTT. Translation gives CASRGGQGHTDTQYF.

The CDR3: CSAGLTDTQYF. Here the CDR3 DNA reads TGCAGTGCTGGACTCACAGATACGCAGTATTTT. The chain uses TRBV20-1 and TRBJ2-3, with D possibly TRBD2 on 5 matching bases. Germline CDR1 and CDR2: DFQATT and SNEGSKA (reference sequence). The CDR3 is made up of 11 amino acids. V was cut by 5 bases and J by 2 bases, with 5 bases left in between.

CDR3 region: CASSFAGAGETQYF. The CDR3, as DNA: TGTGCCAGCAGCTTTGCGGGGGCAGGAGAGACCCAGTACTTC. The chain couples TRBV11-1 to TRBJ2-5; perhaps TRBD2 as D (7 bases). CDR3 length: 14 residues. Trimming took 3 bases from V and 4 from J, leaving 12 bases between them. CDR1 is SGHAT, CDR2 FQDESV, per germline (reference sequence).

The chain links TRBV5-4 to TRBJ2-5, with D possibly matching TRBD1 (5 bases). Germline V gene lookup returns CDR1 SGHNT and CDR2 YYREEE (reference sequence). Trimming took 0 bases from V and 4 from J, leaving 13 bases between them. The CDR3 is 15 amino acids. The CDR3 loop is CASSLGPGQGETQYF. CDR3 DNA: TGTGCCAGCAGCTTGGGCCCAGGGCAGGGAGAGACCCAGTACTTC.

This chain connects TRBV19 to TRBJ2-1; D not resolved. V was cut by 3 bases and J by 4 bases, with 13 bases left in between. The CDR3 is 15 amino acids. CDR1 is LNHDA and CDR2 is SQIVND in the germline V gene (reference sequence). In nucleotides, the CDR3 is TGTGCCAGTAGTATGGTGGCTTCTCGTTACAATGAGCAGTTCTTC. Encoded protein: CASSMVASRYNEQFF.

V gene TRBV2 combines with J gene TRBJ2-7; D may be TRBD2 (6 bases). With 4 bases removed from V and 1 base from J, the gap between germline ends came to 14 bases. The CDR3 runs 15 residues. CDR1 is SNHLY, CDR2 FYNNEI, per germline. CDR3 bases: TGTGCCAGCAGTGTGGGCGGGGCGAAATCCTACGAGCAGTACTTC. This encodes CASSVGGAKSYEQYF.

The rearrangement uses TRBV7-8 and TRBJ1-1; no firm D call. Germline assignment: CDR1 SGHVS and CDR2 FQNEAQ. The germline V and J ends were trimmed by 1 base and 1 base, with 4 bases remaining between them. This CDR3 is 13 amino acids long. The CDR3 is CASSLEQNTEAFF. CDR3 DNA sequence: TGTGCCAGCAGCTTAGAGCAGAACACTGAAGCTTTCTTT.

The V gene is TRBV9, the J gene TRBJ1-4; 10 bases agree with TRBD1. Germline values: CDR1 SGDLS, CDR2 YYNGEE. The CDR3 has 16 amino acids. With 0 bases clipped from V and 7 bases from J, the junction kept 6 bases outside the gene matches. CDR3: CASSVVIGTGVEKLFF. CDR3 bases: TGTGCCAGCAGCGTAGTTATCGGGACAGGGGTTGAAAAACTGTTTTTT.

V gene TRBV4-3 combines with J gene TRBJ2-7, with 8 positions matching TRBD1. Per germline, CDR1 LGHNA and CDR2 YSLEER. Trimming removed 1 base from V and 4 bases from J; junction bases left unmatched: 6. This CDR3 spans 15 amino acids. The CDR3 region is CASSQATGEAYEQYF. The CDR3 DNA sequence: TGCGCCAGCAGCCAAGCGACAGGGGAGGCGTACGAGCAGTACTTC.

The chain is built from TRBV6-5 and TRBJ2-7; 9 nucleotides align to TRBD1. The germline gives CDR1 MNHEY, CDR2 SVGAGI. CDR3 length: 15 amino acids. V shed 6 bases, J shed 1 base, and the junction held 7 bases outside the gene matches. The chain's CDR3 is CASRKQGQGSYEQYF. In DNA, the CDR3 is TGTGCCAGCAGAAAACAGGGACAGGGTTCCTACGAGCAGTACTTC.

V and J are TRBV6-5 and TRBJ1-3; tentatively, D is TRBD1 (6 bases). The CDR3 has 16 residues. Germline V gene lookup returns CDR1 MNHEY and CDR2 SVGAGI. The ends were cut back, 4 bases at V and 4 bases at J, with 17 bases in the middle. The CDR3 DNA sequence: TGTGCCAGCAGTTCCCTCACCTCAGGGGAAGGAAACACCATATATTTT. It yields the protein CASSSLTSGEGNTIYF.

V and J are TRBV6-5 and TRBJ1-5; D is uncertain. V was trimmed by 4 bases and J by 4 bases, leaving 8 bases between them. The CDR3 is 13 residues long. Germline CDR1 is MNHEY and CDR2 is SVGAGI. CDR3 DNA: TGTGCCAGCAGTTCCCTCTCTAATCAGCCCCAGCATTTT. Residues: CASSSLSNQPQHF.

The rearrangement uses TRBV9 and TRBJ1-3; TRBD1 agrees at 7 bases. This CDR3 is built from 16 residues. From germline, CDR1 is SGDLS and CDR2 YYNGEE. The junction had 8 bases not matched to a gene; V was cut back by 1 base and J by 4 bases. CDR3 amino acids: CASSVREGAMGNTIYF. For the CDR3, the DNA is TGTGCCAGCAGCGTACGAGAGGGGGCGATGGGAAACACCATATATTTT.

This clone rates as medium-sized. The chain links TRBV4-1 to TRBJ2-7; maybe TRBD1 (5 bases). The CDR3 contains 16 residues. CDR1 is MGHRA, CDR2 YSYEKL, per germline. V was shortened by 4 bases and J by 3 bases, with 19 bases between the two germline ends. CDR3 sequence reads: CASSPDNSASNYEQYF. The CDR3 bases are TGCGCCAGCAGCCCGGACAACTCCGCCTCCAACTACGAGCAGTACTTC.

The rearrangement joins TRBV5-1 to TRBJ2-2; unclear D gene. Germline lookup yields CDR1 SGHRS and CDR2 YFSETQ. V dropped 3 bases and J dropped 5 bases, with 8 bases sitting between them. CDR3 length equals 13 residues. CDR3 sequence reads: CASSSEMTGELFF. The DNA for the CDR3 is TGCGCCAGCAGCTCAGAAATGACCGGGGAGCTGTTTTTT.